The 12 T cell receptor beta chains in this list originate from one sample, sequenced in a study of blood T cell repertoires in COVID-19. Assay used: immunoSEQ multiplex PCR; TCRdb lists only in-frame clones, some missing. The table includes around 620,000 clones, just under 90% detected once. The sequencing input was peripheral blood. The receptors here all came from a woman between 18 and 29 years old with acute or convalescent COVID-19.

This clone has just one count. The J gene is TRBJ2-7, the V gene TRBV18; 7 bases are shared with TRBD1. The CDR3 extends over 13 amino acids. Germline V gene lookup returns CDR1 KGHSH and CDR2 LQKENI. Losses at the gene ends were 5 bases for V and 5 bases for J; bases not matched to a gene: 6. The CDR3 reads CASSAQQGNEQYF. CDR3 nucleotide sequence: TGTGCCAGCTCAGCCCAACAGGGGAACGAGCAGTACTTC.

The chain joins TRBV7-9 to TRBJ2-3, with D unresolved. Germline-derived CDR1 and CDR2 are SEHNR and FQNEAQ (reference sequence). The CDR3 consists of 13 residues. V lost 6 bases and J lost 4, with 11 bases in between. CDR3: CASSPVPSDTQYF. DNA of the CDR3: TGTGCCAGCAGTCCAGTCCCGTCAGATACGCAGTATTTT.

The V gene is TRBV7-3, the J gene TRBJ2-6, with TRBD1 identical over 8 bases. V lost 5 bases and J lost 2; bases outside the gene matches: 5. Germline V gives CDR1 SGHTA, CDR2 FQGTGA. The CDR3 is 16 amino acids. CDR3 region: CASSLSGGAGANVLTF. The CDR3 region has the DNA TGTGCCAGCAGCCTCTCAGGGGGCGCTGGGGCCAACGTCCTGACTTTC.

The V and J genes are TRBV12-3 or TRBV12-4 and TRBJ2-3; 7 nucleotides match TRBD1. The CDR3 sequence is 12 residues long. The V gene end was trimmed by 5 bases and the J gene end by 4 bases; junction bases not matched to a gene: 0. CDR3 protein: CASSTGADTQYF. In DNA, the CDR3 is TGTGCCAGCAGTACAGGGGCAGATACGCAGTATTTT.

CDR3: CASSPFTRGIYEQYF. CDR3 sequence (DNA): TGTGCCAGCAGCCCCTTTACCAGGGGTATCTACGAGCAGTACTTC. The rearrangement uses TRBV11-2 and TRBJ2-7; perhaps TRBD1 as D (6 bases). Germline V lookup: CDR1 SGHAT, CDR2 FQNNGV. The CDR3 length is 15 residues. With 5 bases removed from V and 3 bases from J, the gap between germline ends came to 17 bases.

This clone came up a few times. V is TRBV11-3 and J is TRBJ2-1, with 9 bases identical to TRBD1. Germline V gene lookup returns CDR1 SGHNT and CDR2 YENEEA. The V segment lost 4 bases and the J segment 10 bases; nucleotides outside the gene matches: 11. This CDR3 has 15 residues. The CDR3 loop reads CASSSGTGISGEQFF. CDR3 DNA: TGTGCCAGCAGCTCCGGGACAGGGATTTCTGGGGAGCAGTTCTTC.

The genes are TRBV6-5 and TRBJ1-6, with TRBD1 identical over 8 bases. Germline lookup yields CDR1 MNHEY and CDR2 SVGAGI. V lost 5 bases and J lost 10; bases outside the gene matches: 7. CDR3 length: 14 amino acids. The CDR3 DNA reads as TGTGCCAGCAGTCGACAGGGGTTATGGTCACCCCTCCACTTT. Translating it yields CASSRQGLWSPLHF.

On this clone: Additional DNA sequences in this sample encode the identical CDR3. The chain couples TRBV18 to TRBJ1-1; 9 nucleotides match TRBD1. Per germline, CDR1 KGHSH and CDR2 LQKENI. This CDR3 comprises 15 residues. J gave up 1 base and V 2 bases, and 2 bases lay outside the gene matches. The CDR3 DNA is TGTGCCAGCTCACCAAGGGACAGGGCGAACACTGAAGCTTTCTTT. This encodes CASSPRDRANTEAFF.

Regarding this clone: Different DNA sequences within this sample yield the same CDR3. The rearrangement links TRBV28 to TRBJ1-1; D remains unclear. The V end was cut by 3 bases, the J end by 0 bases, with 5 bases between. The CDR3 has 13 amino acids. Germline values: CDR1 MDHEN, CDR2 SYDVKM. This chain's CDR3 is CASSLGVNTEAFF. As DNA, the CDR3 is TGTGCCAGCAGTTTGGGCGTGAACACTGAAGCTTTCTTT.

This rearrangement joins TRBV24-1 to TRBJ2-2; 7 nucleotides line up with TRBD2. The V gene end was trimmed by 2 bases and the J gene end by 2 bases; junction bases not matched to a gene: 10. Germline CDR1 reads KGHDR; CDR2 reads SFDVKD. This CDR3 spans 18 amino acids. The DNA for the CDR3 is TGTGCCACCAGTGATTCGGGGACTATATTCGGAAACACCGGGGAGCTGTTTTTT. This codes for CATSDSGTIFGNTGELFF.

In its sample, this clone was seen once. The rearrangement uses TRBV19 and TRBJ1-2, with 8 bases lining up with TRBD1. J lost 4 bases, V lost 3 bases, and 4 bases had no gene match. CDR1 is LNHDA and CDR2 is SQIVND in the germline V gene (reference sequence). This CDR3 contains 14 residues. This CDR3 reads CASSIAGGSYGYTF. CDR3 DNA: TGTGCCAGTAGTATCGCAGGGGGCAGCTATGGCTACACCTTC.

This clone has more than one count but fewer than ten. V usage is TRBV24-1 and J usage is TRBJ2-1; TRBD2 matches 10 bases. Per germline, CDR1 KGHDR and CDR2 SFDVKD. This CDR3 spans 18 amino acids. V lost 5 bases to trimming and J lost 0 bases; unmatched junction nucleotides: 9. CDR3 sequence reads: CATSGVAGGPSSYNEQFF. CDR3 coding DNA: TGTGCCACCAGTGGGGTAGCGGGGGGCCCAAGCTCCTACAATGAGCAGTTCTTC.